The 28 T cell receptor beta chains listed next were all sequenced from one sample in a study of cytomegalovirus exposure and HLA in healthy donors. With 60 Vbeta and 13 Jbeta primers, the PCR was carried out. Method: immunoSEQ multiplex PCR; TCRdb's copy keeps in-frame clones and lacks some. The sample lists around 250,000 clones, roughly four fifths occurring once. Sequenced input: PBMCs. These receptors were collected from an older woman in good health and CMV-seropositive.

This clone is a singleton in its sample. This sequence joins TRBV6-5 and TRBJ1-2, with 8 positions matching TRBD1. CDR3 length: 12 residues. Germline CDR1 and CDR2: MNHEY and SVGAGI. V was clipped by 4 bases and J by 6 bases; unmatched bases: 1. The CDR3 DNA reads as TGTGCCAGCAGTTTGACAGGGGATGGCTACACCTTC. Translation gives CASSLTGDGYTF.

V is TRBV19 and J is TRBJ2-1; TRBD2 matches 10 bases. The CDR3 covers 16 residues. Germline lookup yields CDR1 LNHDA and CDR2 SQIVND (reference sequence). V shed 1 base and J 8 bases; nucleotides not matched to a gene: 8. The CDR3 region is CASSIARTSGRYEQFF. Written as DNA, the CDR3 is TGTGCCAGTAGTATAGCACGGACTAGCGGTAGATATGAGCAGTTCTTC.

This rearrangement joins TRBV5-6 to TRBJ1-1; 7 positions match TRBD1. Per germline, CDR1 SGHDT and CDR2 YYEEEE. J was trimmed by 0 bases and V by 4 bases; bases with no gene match: 15. The CDR3 loop spans 18 amino acids. The chain's CDR3 is CASSRLMRGLTVNTEAFF. CDR3 sequence (DNA): TGTGCCAGCAGCCGCCTCATGAGGGGGCTTACTGTGAACACTGAAGCTTTCTTT.

This chain uses TRBV6-1 with TRBJ2-7; 7 positions match TRBD2. J gave up 4 bases and V 5 bases, and 5 bases lay outside the gene matches. Germline CDR1 and CDR2: MNHNS and SASEGT. This CDR3 has 13 residues. CDR3 in amino acids: CASSFPGGYEQYF. The CDR3 bases are TGTGCCAGCAGTTTTCCCGGGGGGTACGAGCAGTACTTC.

The genes are TRBV5-6 and TRBJ1-5, with 10 bases identical to TRBD1. The J segment lost 9 bases and the V segment lost 4 bases, leaving 4 bases of the junction unmatched. CDR3 length: 13 amino acids. Germline CDR1 and CDR2: SGHDT and YYEEEE. The chain's CDR3 is CASSRDRGRPQHF. CDR3 in DNA: TGTGCCAGCAGCCGGGACAGGGGACGGCCCCAGCATTTT. Full variable domain (remainder filled in from reference TRBV5-6 and TRBJ1-5): DAGVTQSPTHLIKTRGQQVTLRCSPKSGHDTVSWYQQALGQGPQFIFQYYEEEERQRGNFPDRFSGHQFPNYSSELNVNALLLGDSALYLCASSRDRGRPQHFGDGTRLSIL.

This chain joins TRBV28 and TRBJ1-2; a weak D match, TRBD1 (5 bases). CDR1 is MDHEN, CDR2 SYDVKM, per germline. This CDR3 has 14 residues. The germline V and J ends were trimmed by 6 bases and 1 base, with 12 bases remaining between them. CDR3: CASRTQGFNYGYTF. CDR3 DNA: TGTGCCAGCAGGACCCAGGGTTTTAACTATGGCTACACCTTC.

The J gene is TRBJ2-3, the V gene TRBV19, with D perhaps TRBD2 (6 bases). This CDR3 has 14 residues. V was shortened by 6 bases and J by 5 bases, with 15 bases between the two germline ends. Germline CDR1 and CDR2: LNHDA and SQIVND (reference sequence). The CDR3 DNA reads as TGTGCCAGTAGGAGGAGGGGTAGGGAAGATACGCAGTATTTT. As protein: CASRRRGREDTQYF. Using reference TRBV19 and TRBJ2-3 for the parts outside the CDR3, the full variable domain is DGGITQSPKYLFRKEGQNVTLSCEQNLNHDAMYWYRQDPGQGLRLIYYSQIVNDFQKGDIAEGYSVSREKKESFPLTVTSAQKNPTAFYLCASRRRGREDTQYFGPGTRLTVL.

J is TRBJ1-4 and V is TRBV10-3; TRBD1 matches at 7 bases. The germline V gene encodes CDR1 ENHRY and CDR2 SYGVKD. The CDR3 is made up of 14 amino acids. V lost 10 bases, J lost 3 bases, and 8 bases stayed unmatched. CDR3 region: CATNNQGANEKLFF. For the CDR3, the DNA is TGTGCCACCAATAACCAGGGGGCTAATGAAAAACTGTTTTTT.

The chain recombines TRBV19 with TRBJ1-3, with 9 bases identical to TRBD1. With V trimmed by 9 bases and J by 6 bases, 6 bases remained unmatched. The CDR3 loop spans 13 amino acids. Looked up from germline, CDR1 is LNHDA and CDR2 is SQIVND (reference sequence). DNA for the CDR3: TGTGCCAGCGAACAGGGGGCCGAAAACACCATATATTTT. Its protein product is CASEQGAENTIYF. Full variable domain (outside the CDR3, taken from reference TRBV19 and TRBJ1-3): DGGITQSPKYLFRKEGQNVTLSCEQNLNHDAMYWYRQDPGQGLRLIYYSQIVNDFQKGDIAEGYSVSREKKESFPLTVTSAQKNPTAFYLCASEQGAENTIYFGEGSWLTVV.

The chain uses TRBV7-6 and TRBJ2-3; 8 positions agree with TRBD1. The CDR3 is 17 amino acids. Germline V lookup: CDR1 SGHVS, CDR2 FNYEAQ. Trimming removed 2 bases from V and 4 bases from J; junction bases left unmatched: 11. Here the CDR3 DNA reads TGTGCCAGCAGCTTAAGGGGGCCGGGACAGGCAGCAGATACGCAGTATTTT. Translating it yields CASSLRGPGQAADTQYF.

This chain joins TRBV5-1 and TRBJ1-5; D is perhaps TRBD1 (5 bases). This CDR3 comprises 14 residues. From germline, CDR1 is SGHRS and CDR2 YFSETQ. Between the trimmed V and J ends, which lost 3 bases and 0 bases, there was a span of 7 bases. The CDR3 reads CASSSGGSNQPQHF. Written as DNA, the CDR3 is TGCGCCAGCAGCTCGGGGGGTAGCAATCAGCCCCAGCATTTT.

The CDR3 DNA follows: TGCGCCAGCAGCCAAGAAAGGGGGCGCAGCCCAGATACGCAGTATTTT. Its translation is CASSQERGRSPDTQYF. V and J are TRBV4-1 and TRBJ2-3, with 7 positions matching TRBD1. Trimming at V came to 0 bases and at J to 4 bases, leaving 7 bases not matched to a gene. The germline V gene encodes CDR1 MGHRA and CDR2 YSYEKL. The CDR3 has 16 amino acids.

The chain combines TRBV5-4 with TRBJ2-5; 11 nucleotides agree with TRBD2. V was pared by 0 bases and J by 4 bases, with 5 bases of the junction left unmatched. CDR1 is SGHNT and CDR2 is YYREEE in the germline V gene (reference sequence). The CDR3 spans 16 residues. The CDR3 bases are TGTGCCAGCAGCTTGGCCGGGACTAGCGGAACAGAGACCCAGTACTTC. It codes for CASSLAGTSGTETQYF.

The V and J genes are TRBV29-1 and TRBJ1-5; TRBD1 matches at 12 bases. CDR3 size: 15 residues. V trimming: 6 bases; J trimming: 6 bases; junction bases outside the gene matches: 9. Germline-derived CDR1 and CDR2 are SQVTM and ANQGSEA. The CDR3 region is CSVATGTGGRQPQHF. Written as DNA, the CDR3 is TGCAGCGTGGCAACCGGGACAGGGGGCCGTCAGCCCCAGCATTTT.

The genes are TRBV30 and TRBJ1-1; D unclear. Germline CDR1 reads GTSNPN; CDR2 reads SVGIG (reference sequence). The CDR3 is 14 amino acids. V lost 4 bases, J lost 3 bases, and 15 bases lay in between. CDR3 loop: CAWTGRGRDTEAFF. The DNA of the CDR3 is TGTGCCTGGACGGGTCGCGGGAGGGACACTGAAGCTTTCTTT.

The chain links TRBV19 to TRBJ1-3; the D is unclear. Trimming cost V 4 bases and J 0 bases, with 7 bases left between them. CDR3 length equals 14 residues. CDR1 and CDR2 from the germline V gene are LNHDA and SQIVND (reference sequence). The CDR3 protein is CASSSWSSGNTIYF. In DNA form, the CDR3 reads TGTGCCAGTAGTAGCTGGAGCTCTGGAAACACCATATATTTT.

The chain links TRBV19 to TRBJ1-2, with 7 positions matching TRBD1. This CDR3 is built from 16 residues. CDR1 and CDR2 (germline): LNHDA, SQIVND (reference sequence). V lost 5 bases, J lost 4 bases, and 13 bases stayed unmatched. DNA for the CDR3: TGTGCCAGTAGTTCCCACTACAGGGGTCGCCTCTATGGCTACACCTTC. Translating gives CASSSHYRGRLYGYTF. The whole variable domain, filled in from reference TRBV19 and TRBJ1-2, reads DGGITQSPKYLFRKEGQNVTLSCEQNLNHDAMYWYRQDPGQGLRLIYYSQIVNDFQKGDIAEGYSVSREKKESFPLTVTSAQKNPTAFYLCASSSHYRGRLYGYTFGSGTRLTVV.

This clone was recorded a few times. The CDR3 sequence: CASSPRRGDYEQYF. CDR3 nucleotides: TGCGCCAGCAGCCCTCGTCGGGGAGACTACGAGCAGTACTTC. The V call is TRBV5-1, the J call TRBJ2-7; tentative D call: TRBD2 (5 bases). Germline V gene data show CDR1 as SGHRS and CDR2 as YFSETQ. The germline V and J ends were trimmed by 4 bases and 3 bases, with 14 bases remaining between them. The length of the CDR3 is 14 residues.

This clone was seen a handful of times. The CDR3 coding sequence is TGTGCCAGCAGTCTACTACAGGGGGCGAAGAGGGAGACCCAGTACTTC. The encoded protein is CASSLLQGAKRETQYF. The V gene is TRBV5-5, the J gene TRBJ2-5; TRBD1 matches 9 bases. Germline V lookup: CDR1 SGHKS, CDR2 YYEKEE (reference sequence). The CDR3 spans 16 residues. V lost 5 bases and J lost 5; bases outside the gene matches: 13.

This clone was detected only once. The gene calls are TRBV5-1 and TRBJ2-3; TRBD2 matches at 16 bases. CDR3 length: 16 residues. The trim removed 4 bases at V and 6 bases at J, leaving 5 bases unmatched. The V gene's germline CDR1 is SGHRS and CDR2 YFSETQ. CDR3 DNA sequence: TGCGCCAGCAGCGGGGGACTAGCGGGAGGGGGCGATACGCAGTATTTT. Its protein product is CASSGGLAGGGDTQYF.

This clone showed up just once. CDR3 residues: CASSLGGQVSNEKLFF. The CDR3 region has the DNA TGTGCCAGCAGCTTAGGAGGGCAGGTATCTAATGAAAAACTGTTTTTT. The chain recombines TRBV7-2 with TRBJ1-4; D gene ambiguous. Trimming took off 1 base at V and 3 bases at J, with 12 bases between the two ends. Germline V CDR1 and CDR2: SGHTA, FQGNSA. The CDR3 sequence is 16 residues long.

The chain uses TRBV5-1 and TRBJ2-3; 8 nucleotides match TRBD2. Trimming at V came to 0 bases and at J to 5 bases, leaving 11 bases not matched to a gene. Germline V gene data show CDR1 as SGHRS and CDR2 as YFSETQ. The CDR3 is 17 residues long. CDR3 sequence (DNA): TGCGCCAGCAGCTTGGGCGGGGCGGGAGGCTTCAAAGATACGCAGTATTTT. It codes for CASSLGGAGGFKDTQYF.

The gene calls are TRBV14 and TRBJ2-5, with 7 bases lining up with TRBD1. The CDR3 loop spans 16 amino acids. V lost 0 bases to trimming and J lost 3 bases; unmatched junction nucleotides: 7. Germline V gives CDR1 SGHDN, CDR2 FVKESK. The CDR3 sequence: CASSQDRQGWKETQYF. CDR3 nucleotide sequence: TGTGCCAGCAGCCAAGATCGACAGGGATGGAAAGAGACCCAGTACTTC.

This chain connects TRBV27 to TRBJ1-4; D is possibly TRBD1 (6 bases). The germline V gene encodes CDR1 MNHEY and CDR2 SMNVEV (reference sequence). This CDR3 has 14 amino acids. V was shortened by 5 bases and J by 1 base, with 8 bases between the two germline ends. The CDR3 coding sequence is TGTGCCAGCAGTCCACAGGGAACTAATGAAAAACTGTTTTTT. Translated, it gives CASSPQGTNEKLFF.

This clone was seen more than once but under ten times. The genes are TRBV7-2 and TRBJ2-7; 7 nucleotides align to TRBD2. The CDR3 extends over 14 amino acids. CDR1 and CDR2 from the germline V gene are SGHTA and FQGNSA. V shed 1 base and J 2 bases; nucleotides not matched to a gene: 2. The CDR3 loop reads CASSLGTRAYEQYF. The CDR3 DNA reads TGTGCCAGCAGCTTAGGGACTAGAGCCTACGAGCAGTACTTC. Complete variable domain (other parts from reference TRBV7-2 and TRBJ2-7): GAGVSQSPSNKVTEKGKDVELRCDPISGHTALYWYRQSLGQGLEFLIYFQGNSAPDKSGLPSDRFSAERTGGSVSTLTIQRTQQEDSAVYLCASSLGTRAYEQYFGPGTRLTVT.

This chain connects TRBV7-9 to TRBJ2-2; TRBD2 matches at 7 bases. Germline V gene lookup returns CDR1 SEHNR and CDR2 FQNEAQ (reference sequence). Trimming removed 5 bases from V and 2 bases from J; junction bases left unmatched: 5. The CDR3 sequence is 15 residues long. CDR3 nucleotides: TGTGCCAGCAGCCAAGCGGGGCCAAACACCGGGGAGCTGTTTTTT. Translated, it gives CASSQAGPNTGELFF. Based on the CDR3 plus reference TRBV7-9 and TRBJ2-2, the full variable domain is DTGVSQNPRHKITKRGQNVTFRCDPISEHNRLYWYRQTLGQGPEFLTYFQNEAQLEKSRLLSDRFSAERPKGSFSTLEIQRTEQGDSAMYLCASSQAGPNTGELFFGEGSRLTVL.

The rearrangement joins TRBV9 to TRBJ2-1, with 10 bases aligning to TRBD2. The CDR3 is made up of 17 amino acids. Germline-derived CDR1 and CDR2 are SGDLS and YYNGEE. Trimming removed 5 bases from V and 0 bases from J; junction bases left unmatched: 8. The CDR3 DNA sequence: TGTGCCAGCAGGGCTAGCGGGGGACCCGGCTCCTACAATGAGCAGTTCTTC. Translated, it gives CASRASGGPGSYNEQFF.

The rearrangement joins TRBV4-1 to TRBJ2-1; 9 nucleotides agree with TRBD2. The CDR3 runs to 19 residues. Germline loops: CDR1 MGHRA, CDR2 YSYEKL. Trimming removed 0 bases from V and 6 bases from J; junction bases left unmatched: 15. DNA for the CDR3: TGCGCCAGCAGCCAAGATCCCGGGGGGCTAGCGGGGTTTTTCAATGAGCAGTTCTTC. Its translation: CASSQDPGGLAGFFNEQFF.